The source of this T cell receptor (beta chain) is a study of radiotherapy plus CTLA-4 blockade in lung cancer. Whole-study results and caveats: In blood, after radiotherapy plus ipilimumab, tumor-derived TCR clones expanded.

This clone was counted at least ten times. What it recognizes is unknown. Sequenced by immunoSEQ multiplex PCR; TCRdb stores in-frame clones only, minus some. The sample carries just under 60,000 clones, 72% recorded once. Germline values: CDR1 PRHDT, CDR2 FYEKMQ (reference sequence). Trimming pared 6 bases from V and 1 base from J, leaving 10 bases between. The CDR3 totals 13 residues. CTLA-4 blockade using ipilimumab, together with focal radiation, was received by patients with chemo-refractory metastatic non-small-cell lung cancer. This receptor was identified in a human donor with non-small cell lung cancer whose response to radiotherapy plus ipilimumab could not be evaluated. This rearrangement joins TRBV13 to TRBJ2-7; D not resolved. Sequenced here: peripheral blood, sampled from a patient treated with radiotherapy plus ipilimumab. The CDR3: CASSSRLSYEQYF. The DNA for the CDR3 is TGTGCCAGCAGTTCCAGGCTTTCCTACGAGCAGTACTTC.